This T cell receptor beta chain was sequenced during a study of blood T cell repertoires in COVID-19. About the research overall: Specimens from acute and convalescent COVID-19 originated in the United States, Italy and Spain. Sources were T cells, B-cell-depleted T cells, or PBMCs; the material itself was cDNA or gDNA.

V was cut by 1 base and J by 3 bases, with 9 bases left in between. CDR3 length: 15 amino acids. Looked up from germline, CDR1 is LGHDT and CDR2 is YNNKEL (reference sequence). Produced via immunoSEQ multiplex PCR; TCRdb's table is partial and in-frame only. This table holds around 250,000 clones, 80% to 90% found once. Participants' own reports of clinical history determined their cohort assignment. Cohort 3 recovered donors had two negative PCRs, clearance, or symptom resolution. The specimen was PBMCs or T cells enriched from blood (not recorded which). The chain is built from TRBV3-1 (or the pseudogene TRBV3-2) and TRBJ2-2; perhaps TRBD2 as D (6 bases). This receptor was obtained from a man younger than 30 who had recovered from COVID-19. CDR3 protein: CASSQVRGYTGELFF. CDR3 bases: TGTGCCAGCAGCCAAGTCCGGGGGTACACCGGGGAGCTGTTTTTT.